The 26 T cell receptor beta chains below come from one sample, sequenced in a study of patients and donors after allogeneic stem cell transplantation. A single record per CDR3 protein comes from TCRdb applying MiXCR to the RT-PCR reads. The table lists about 960,000 distinct CDR3 sequences, more than 15% of them singletons. Sample: blood, either unsorted or a sorted T cell fraction (not recorded which). These receptors were obtained from a human donor who was either an allogeneic HSCT recipient or a stem cell or donor lymphocyte infusion donor (not recorded which). It is not recorded whose cells these are; they may come from a transplant donor.

The chain uses TRBV15 and TRBJ2-3, with 9 bases lining up with TRBD1. The CDR3 length is 14 residues. Germline V gene data show CDR1 as LNHNV and CDR2 as YYDKDF (reference sequence). V was pared by 6 bases and J by 5 bases, with 6 bases of the junction left unmatched. For the CDR3, the DNA is TGTGCCACCAGTGGACAGGGGTTGAGAGATACGCAGTATTTT. Its translation is CATSGQGLRDTQYF.

The chain combines TRBV7-2 with TRBJ1-2, with unresolved D. V gave up 5 bases and J gave up 4 bases, with 14 bases separating them. Germline V gene sequence: CDR1 SGHTA, CDR2 FQGNSA. The CDR3 totals 14 residues. This chain's CDR3 is CASSPRGGLYGYTF. For the CDR3, the DNA is TGTGCCAGCAGCCCCCGGGGTGGACTCTATGGCTACACCTTC.

The genes are TRBV5-1 and TRBJ2-3; D assignment may be TRBD1 or TRBD2 (7 bases each). V was clipped by 0 bases and J by 5 bases, with 16 bases between them. Germline loops: CDR1 SGHRS, CDR2 YFSETQ. This CDR3 spans 16 amino acids. CDR3 sequence (DNA): TGCGCCAGCAGCTTGGGGGAGGGGGCCCAGGGAGATACGCAGTATTTT. Encoded protein: CASSLGEGAQGDTQYF.

In its sample, this clonotype was seen a few times. The rearrangement links TRBV9 to TRBJ1-3; D uncertain. The germline CDR1 and CDR2 sequences are SGDLS and YYNGEE. Trimming shortened V by 7 bases and J by 4 bases, and 15 bases separated the two germline ends. This CDR3 has 14 amino acids. The CDR3 reads CASGRGESGNTIYF. CDR3 DNA sequence: TGTGCCAGCGGGCGGGGTGAGTCAGGAAACACCATATATTTT.

The chain joins TRBV20-1 to TRBJ2-1, with 8 bases that match TRBD2. The trim removed 6 bases at V and 6 bases at J, leaving 10 bases unmatched. Germline loops: CDR1 DFQATT, CDR2 SNEGSKA (reference sequence). The CDR3 contains 14 residues. The CDR3 sequence is CSALVSGRGNEQFF. The DNA of the CDR3 is TGCAGTGCCCTTGTGAGCGGGAGAGGCAATGAGCAGTTCTTC.

This clonotype was detected many times. J is TRBJ2-3 and V is TRBV20-1; 11 bases align to TRBD2. This CDR3 is 17 amino acids long. The junction had 8 bases not matched to a gene; V was cut back by 0 bases and J by 3 bases. The germline CDR1 and CDR2 sequences are DFQATT and SNEGSKA (reference sequence). CDR3: CSARDPSTSGMTDTQYF. The CDR3 coding sequence is TGCAGTGCTAGAGACCCATCGACTAGCGGGATGACAGATACGCAGTATTTT.

The rearrangement uses TRBV30 and TRBJ2-2; tentative D call: TRBD2 (6 bases). The V gene lost 2 bases and the J gene lost 5 bases, with 9 bases spanning the gap. The CDR3 is made up of 13 amino acids. Germline assignment: CDR1 GTSNPN and CDR2 SVGIG (reference sequence). The CDR3, as DNA: TGTGCCTGGAGTTGGGGGAGGACCGGGGAGCTGTTTTTT. This translates into CAWSWGRTGELFF.

This clonotype turned up a few times. The chain has TRBV20-1 and TRBJ2-1; D is tentatively TRBD1 or TRBD2 (5 bases each). Per germline, CDR1 DFQATT and CDR2 SNEGSKA (reference sequence). The CDR3 extends over 12 amino acids. V gave up 6 bases and J gave up 5 bases, with 11 bases separating them. Here the CDR3 DNA reads TGCAGTGCCCCCGTGGGGGACAATGAGCAGTTCTTC. This sequence encodes CSAPVGDNEQFF.

This clonotype was seen a few times. The rearrangement joins TRBV7-3 to TRBJ2-3; D not resolved. Trimming pared 0 bases from V and 0 bases from J, leaving 13 bases between. The CDR3 totals 17 residues. Germline lookup yields CDR1 SGHTA and CDR2 FQGTGA. The CDR3 coding sequence is TGTGCCAGCAGCTTAACGGGGTCGGGTTTAAGCACAGATACGCAGTATTTT. It translates to CASSLTGSGLSTDTQYF. Full variable domain (missing parts from reference TRBV7-3 and TRBJ2-3): GAGVSQTPSNKVTEKGKYVELRCDPISGHTALYWYRQSLGQGPEFLIYFQGTGAADDSGLPNDRFFAVRPEGSVSTLKIQRTERGDSAVYLCASSLTGSGLSTDTQYFGPGTRLTVL.

This clonotype was seen only a few times. The rearrangement links TRBV24-1 to TRBJ2-3; no clear D. V gave up 0 bases and J gave up 5 bases, with 5 bases separating them. Per the germline V gene, CDR1 is KGHDR and CDR2 is SFDVKD. The CDR3 consists of 13 residues. The CDR3 here is CATSDLLGDTQYF. CDR3 coding DNA: TGTGCCACCAGTGATTTGTTGGGAGATACGCAGTATTTT.

The chain is built from TRBV9 and TRBJ2-1; D is unresolved. Between the trimmed V and J ends, which lost 4 bases and 4 bases, there was a span of 12 bases. Germline loops: CDR1 SGDLS, CDR2 YYNGEE. The CDR3 loop spans 14 amino acids. Here the CDR3 DNA reads TGTGCCAGCAGCCCTTCGGAAGCTTACAATGAGCAGTTCTTC. Amino acid sequence: CASSPSEAYNEQFF.

This clonotype has ten or more counts. The chain employs TRBV12-3 or TRBV12-4 and TRBJ2-7; no definite D call. The CDR3 spans 13 residues. Trimming stripped 1 base from V and 5 bases from J, with 9 bases between. CDR3 in DNA: TGTGCCAGCAGTTTAGTAGGGATCGACGAGCAGTACTTC. This encodes CASSLVGIDEQYF.

The table lists this clonotype with a few counts. The chain recombines TRBV7-3 with TRBJ2-1; 8 nucleotides align to TRBD2. J lost 4 bases, V lost 4 bases, and 6 bases had no gene match. The CDR3 loop spans 15 amino acids. Per the germline V gene, CDR1 is SGHTA and CDR2 is FQGTGA. The DNA of the CDR3 is TGTGCCAGCAGCTACGGGAGGGACCGATACAATGAGCAGTTCTTC. Translating gives CASSYGRDRYNEQFF.

This sequence joins TRBV7-2 and TRBJ2-1, with 13 bases fitting TRBD2. V was clipped by 3 bases and J by 13 bases; unmatched bases: 6. Germline CDR1 SGHTA, CDR2 FQGNSA. This CDR3 has 14 residues. DNA for the CDR3: TGTGCCAGCAGCTTGAGACTAGCGGGGGGCCCCCAGTTCTTC. This sequence encodes CASSLRLAGGPQFF.

This clonotype was observed a handful of times. This chain links TRBV12-3 or TRBV12-4 with TRBJ1-2; TRBD1 aligns across 7 bases. Losses at the gene ends were 4 bases for V and 3 bases for J; bases not matched to a gene: 5. This CDR3 has 14 residues. CDR3: CASSSIGGDYGYTF. The CDR3 DNA reads TGTGCCAGCAGTTCGATAGGGGGCGACTATGGCTACACCTTC.

This clonotype was detected a few times. This chain joins TRBV5-6 and TRBJ2-3, with 9 bases aligning to TRBD2. The CDR3 runs to 17 residues. CDR1 and CDR2 (germline): SGHDT, YYEEEE. V shed 4 bases, J shed 5 bases, and the junction held 14 bases outside the gene matches. CDR3: CASSLRTSATRGDTQYF. The CDR3, as DNA: TGTGCCAGCAGCCTCCGGACTAGCGCTACTAGGGGAGATACGCAGTATTTT.

The sample holds a few counts of this clonotype. The rearrangement joins TRBV20-1 to TRBJ2-2, with TRBD2 matching 7 bases. The CDR3 is 14 residues long. Unmatched junction bases numbered 5, after V lost 3 bases and J lost 4 bases. The germline gives CDR1 DFQATT, CDR2 SNEGSKA (reference sequence). CDR3 sequence reads: CSASSAGVTGELFF. CDR3 sequence (DNA): TGCAGTGCTAGCAGCGCGGGGGTCACCGGGGAGCTGTTTTTT.

This clonotype showed up just a few times. V usage is TRBV19 and J usage is TRBJ2-2; D remains ambiguous. CDR3 size: 15 residues. Germline CDR1 LNHDA, CDR2 SQIVND (reference sequence). V was clipped by 3 bases and J by 6 bases, with 14 bases between them. The CDR3 sequence: CASSIDGRGAGELFF. The CDR3 DNA reads TGTGCCAGTAGTATTGACGGTCGTGGGGCCGGGGAGCTGTTTTTT.

This clonotype was counted only a few times. J is TRBJ1-1 and V is TRBV13; perhaps TRBD1 as D (6 bases). The CDR3 consists of 16 residues. The ends were cut back, 4 bases at V and 4 bases at J, with 19 bases in the middle. The V gene's germline CDR1 is PRHDT and CDR2 FYEKMQ (reference sequence). The CDR3 DNA follows: TGTGCCAGCAGCTCCAATCGGCAGGGGATCGTCACTGAAGCTTTCTTT. It codes for CASSSNRQGIVTEAFF. The full variable domain, completed using reference TRBV13 and TRBJ1-1, is AAGVIQSPRHLIKEKRETATLKCYPIPRHDTVYWYQQGPGQDPQFLISFYEKMQSDKGSIPDRFSAQQFSDYHSELNMSSLELGDSALYFCASSSNRQGIVTEAFFGQGTRLTVV.

V is TRBV7-3 and J is TRBJ2-3; maybe TRBD2 (5 bases). Trimming removed 9 bases at V and 2 bases at J, with 12 bases between. The CDR3 extends over 13 amino acids. Germline V lookup: CDR1 SGHTA, CDR2 FQGTGA. CDR3 in amino acids: CASASGPTDTQYF. The CDR3 region has the DNA TGTGCCAGTGCAAGCGGTCCCACAGATACGCAGTATTTT.

A few counts support this clonotype. The CDR3 DNA reads TGTGCCAGCAGCTTAGTACTGGGGGCTTACGCTGAAGCTTTCTTT. It is translated as CASSLVLGAYAEAFF. The chain combines TRBV7-9 with TRBJ1-1, with TRBD1 as a possible D gene (6 bases). V lost 1 base, J lost 6 bases, and 15 bases lay in between. CDR3 length: 15 residues. Germline V gene lookup returns CDR1 SEHNR and CDR2 FQNEAQ (reference sequence).

This clonotype came up a few times. V and J are TRBV10-3 and TRBJ2-7, with D tentatively TRBD2 (5 bases). The CDR3 extends over 16 amino acids. Trimming removed 10 bases at V and 5 bases at J, with 27 bases between. Germline values: CDR1 ENHRY, CDR2 SYGVKD. The CDR3 loop is CATLGGGSPSFNEQYF. CDR3 coding DNA: TGTGCCACCTTAGGAGGAGGATCTCCGAGTTTCAACGAGCAGTACTTC.

This clonotype was found a few times. The genes are TRBV6-2 or TRBV6-3 and TRBJ1-4, with D perhaps matching TRBD1 (5 bases). The V gene lost 2 bases and the J gene lost 11 bases, with 9 bases spanning the gap. CDR1 is MNHEY, CDR2 SVGEGT, per germline. CDR3 size: 12 residues. In DNA, the CDR3 is TGTGCCAGCAGTTACGGGACGGGGAAACTGTTTTTT. Encoded protein: CASSYGTGKLFF.

V usage is TRBV5-1 and J usage is TRBJ1-1; D ambiguous. The CDR3 contains 16 residues. The V end lost 2 bases, the J end lost 5 bases, and 19 bases lay between the germline ends. The germline V gene has CDR1 SGHRS and CDR2 YFSETQ. CDR3 nucleotides: TGCGCCAGCAGCTTTCGCCAGTTTAATGAGCGGACTGAAGCTTTCTTT. This encodes CASSFRQFNERTEAFF.

The gene calls are TRBV27 and TRBJ1-1; D is unclear. CDR3 length: 16 residues. Trimming removed 4 bases at V and 4 bases at J, with 19 bases between. Germline loops: CDR1 MNHEY, CDR2 SMNVEV (reference sequence). CDR3: CASSSPGIKGSTEAFF. CDR3 in DNA: TGTGCCAGCAGTTCCCCAGGAATAAAAGGGAGCACTGAAGCTTTCTTT.

This clonotype was detected a few times. The V gene is TRBV6-2 or TRBV6-3, the J gene TRBJ2-1; possibly TRBD1 for D (6 bases). Germline V gene lookup returns CDR1 MNHEY and CDR2 SVGEGT. The CDR3 extends over 16 amino acids. V dropped 6 bases and J dropped 4 bases, with 19 bases sitting between them. The CDR3 is CASSHSRQASYNEQFF. The CDR3 bases are TGTGCCAGCAGCCACTCCCGACAGGCGTCATACAATGAGCAGTTCTTC.